This TCR beta chain was obtained from a study of T cells in Graves' hyperthyroidism and ophthalmopathy. RNA transcripts gave rise to amplified TCR beta CDR3 regions. TCR CDR3 regions were first amplified by RT-PCR with HTBI primers. TCRdb re-called the multiplex PCR reads with MiXCR, one entry per CDR3 protein. Counted here are under 800,000 distinct CDR3 sequences, 12% to 15% occurring once; the ten biggest clones make up 9.5% to 13%. This clonotype was counted at least ten times. Clinical symptoms, serum thyroxine and TRAb, thyroid ultrasound and orbital computed tomography were used for the diagnoses. The germline gives CDR1 MDHEN, CDR2 SYDVKM. This CDR3 spans 11 amino acids. Trimming removed 3 bases at V and 5 bases at J, with 5 bases between.

This receptor was obtained from a woman younger than 35 with Graves' hyperthyroidism. The chain recombines TRBV28 with TRBJ2-7; D is undetermined. The sample comprised blood. CDR3 DNA sequence: TGTGCCAGCAGTTTTTTGCACGAGCAGTACTTC. Translated: CASSFLHEQYF.